These 22 T cell receptor beta chains were sequenced from one sample in a study of type 1 regulatory T cells. These TCRs' antigens remain unknown. TCRdb re-derived calls from the reads in MiXCR, one entry per CDR3 protein. The sample contains about 65,000 distinct CDR3 sequences, roughly 49% of which appear only once. What was sequenced was cultured non-Tr1 T cells, either the whole culture or a sorted T cell fraction (not recorded which). The receptors stem from a human donor in good health.

The chain couples TRBV6-5 to TRBJ1-2; 11 nucleotides agree with TRBD1. This CDR3 contains 16 residues. V trimming: 6 bases; J trimming: 5 bases; junction bases outside the gene matches: 11. Germline lookup yields CDR1 MNHEY and CDR2 SVGAGI. This CDR3 is CASSPIRTGGGYGYTF. The CDR3 region has the DNA TGTGCCAGCAGCCCCATTCGGACAGGGGGCGGATATGGCTACACCTTC.

A few counts support this clonotype. The CDR3 here is CASSIRGVNTEAFF. For the CDR3, the DNA is TGTGCCAGTAGTATACGGGGGGTTAACACTGAAGCTTTCTTT. The V call is TRBV19, the J call TRBJ1-1, with TRBD1 as a possible D gene (5 bases). Germline lookup yields CDR1 LNHDA and CDR2 SQIVND (reference sequence). The CDR3 sequence is 14 residues long. Trimming removed 2 bases at V and 2 bases at J, with 9 bases between.

V gene TRBV7-2 combines with J gene TRBJ1-2; D is perhaps TRBD1 (5 bases). CDR1 SGHTA and CDR2 FQGNSA come from the germline V gene. CDR3 length: 14 amino acids. V was pared by 5 bases and J by 8 bases, with 18 bases between. The CDR3 DNA sequence: TGTGCCAGCAGCCCTCACGGGGGGGAACCCGGCTACACCTTC. Translating it yields CASSPHGGEPGYTF.

The chain combines TRBV7-2 with TRBJ2-7; D is perhaps TRBD2 (5 bases). The V and J ends lost 5 bases and 3 bases respectively, with 17 bases between them. Germline CDR1 reads SGHTA; CDR2 reads FQGNSA. The length of the CDR3 is 15 residues. The CDR3 region has the DNA TGTGCCAGCAGCCCCGCGGGTTACGCTCTCTACGAGCAGTACTTC. This gives the protein CASSPAGYALYEQYF.

The genes are TRBV5-4 and TRBJ1-6, with D uncertain. CDR1 and CDR2 from the germline V gene are SGHNT and YYREEE (reference sequence). Trimming took 1 base from V and 1 from J, leaving 9 bases between them. The CDR3 totals 16 residues. CDR3 protein: CASSLSAGSYNSPLHF. DNA for the CDR3: TGTGCCAGCAGCTTGTCCGCGGGATCCTATAATTCACCCCTCCACTTT.

This clonotype came up a few times. The V call is TRBV3-1, the J call TRBJ2-1; maybe TRBD2 (5 bases). CDR1 is LGHDT, CDR2 YNNKEL, per germline (reference sequence). This CDR3 comprises 14 residues. Trimming pared 4 bases from V and 8 bases from J, leaving 15 bases between. CDR3 sequence: CASSRHSNSDEQFF. CDR3 sequence (DNA): TGTGCCAGCAGCCGACACTCAAATAGCGATGAGCAGTTCTTC.

This clonotype has only a few counts. The chain uses TRBV4-3 and TRBJ1-1, with TRBD1 matching 7 bases. V lost 2 bases to trimming and J lost 7 bases; unmatched junction nucleotides: 4. In germline, CDR1 is LGHNA, CDR2 YSLEER. The CDR3 runs 13 residues. CDR3 nucleotide sequence: TGCGCCAGCAGCCAAAACCGACAGGGTGAAGCTTTCTTT. The encoded protein is CASSQNRQGEAFF.

The chain joins TRBV28 to TRBJ1-5; D gene ambiguous. Germline CDR1 and CDR2: MDHEN and SYDVKM. The CDR3 sequence is 15 residues long. The V and J ends lost 6 bases and 0 bases respectively, with 12 bases between them. This CDR3 is CASRPRVYSNQPQHF. The CDR3 DNA follows: TGTGCCAGCAGACCGCGGGTATATAGCAATCAGCCCCAGCATTTT.

This rearrangement joins TRBV6-6 to TRBJ2-1, with 7 nucleotides matching TRBD2. Per the germline V gene, CDR1 is MNHNY and CDR2 is SVGAGI (reference sequence). The ends lost 2 bases at V and 8 bases at J; junction bases unmatched: 3. This CDR3 is 13 amino acids long. CDR3 protein: CASSYGGVDEQFF. The CDR3 DNA reads TGTGCCAGCAGTTACGGGGGGGTCGATGAGCAGTTCTTC.

This chain joins TRBV18 and TRBJ2-1; D gene unclear. V lost 3 bases to trimming and J lost 7 bases, with 10 bases between them. This CDR3 region has 13 residues. CDR1 and CDR2 from the germline V gene are KGHSH and LQKENI. The CDR3, as DNA: TGTGCCAGCTCACCCGTAGGTGGGAATGAGCAGTTCTTC. As protein: CASSPVGGNEQFF.

This clonotype was recorded a few times. The chain has TRBV10-3 and TRBJ2-3; 14 bases are shared with TRBD2. V shed 0 bases and J 6 bases; nucleotides not matched to a gene: 5. Germline V CDR1 and CDR2: ENHRY, SYGVKD. CDR3 length equals 17 residues. This chain's CDR3 is CAISESGTSGGSDTQYF. CDR3 nucleotides: TGTGCCATCAGTGAGTCTGGGACTAGCGGGGGATCCGATACGCAGTATTTT.

The chain uses TRBV10-1 and TRBJ2-7, with no clear D. This CDR3 has 13 residues. Trimming left V 6 bases short and J 8 bases short, with 17 bases between. Germline V gene lookup returns CDR1 WNHNN and CDR2 SYGVQD (reference sequence). The CDR3 nucleotides read TGCGCCAGCAGCGAAATGACAAGAGGACAGCAGTACTTC. This sequence encodes CASSEMTRGQQYF.

This sequence joins TRBV15 and TRBJ2-2, with 7 bases lining up with TRBD1. Unmatched junction bases numbered 7, after V lost 4 bases and J lost 5 bases. Germline loops: CDR1 LNHNV, CDR2 YYDKDF (reference sequence). This CDR3 has 15 residues. In DNA, the CDR3 is TGTGCCACCAGCACACGACAGGGACCGACCGGGGAGCTGTTTTTT. Translating it yields CATSTRQGPTGELFF.

The chain links TRBV7-2 to TRBJ1-5; unclear D gene. The CDR3 extends over 14 amino acids. Germline CDR1 and CDR2: SGHTA and FQGNSA. V lost 1 base to trimming and J lost 7 bases, with 11 bases between them. In nucleotides, the CDR3 is TGTGCCAGCAGCTTAGGGCCAGTGGGGCAGCCCCAGCATTTT. Protein product: CASSLGPVGQPQHF.

The J gene is TRBJ2-3, the V gene TRBV5-1; the match to TRBD2 covers 10 bases. Germline CDR1 reads SGHRS; CDR2 reads YFSETQ. The CDR3 is 15 residues long. With V trimmed by 4 bases and J by 2 bases, 4 bases remained unmatched. The CDR3, as DNA: TGCGCCAGCAGCCGTAGCGGGGGGATCACAGATACGCAGTATTTT. Translating gives CASSRSGGITDTQYF.

This clonotype was detected only once. A read error may account for a junction end that differs from germline. This chain's CDR3 is CSARAPTNRQGQNTKAFF. The CDR3 DNA reads TGCAGTGCTAGAGCACCCACTAACCGACAGGGGCAGAACACTAAAGCTTTCTTT. The chain recombines TRBV20-1 with TRBJ1-1; 8 bases are a match to TRBD1. The length of the CDR3 is 18 residues. Germline V CDR1 and CDR2: DFQATT, SNEGSKA (reference sequence).

This chain connects TRBV3-1 to TRBJ1-1; perhaps TRBD1 as D (5 bases). The CDR3 runs to 15 residues. The V gene's germline CDR1 is LGHDT and CDR2 YNNKEL (reference sequence). Trimming pared 7 bases from V and 1 base from J, leaving 16 bases between. This chain's CDR3 is CASTQAGRANTEAFF. In nucleotides, the CDR3 is TGTGCCAGCACCCAGGCGGGACGGGCGAACACTGAAGCTTTCTTT.

The rearrangement joins TRBV12-3 or TRBV12-4 to TRBJ1-5; D gene uncertain. V was trimmed by 4 bases and J by 4 bases, leaving 14 bases between them. CDR3 size: 15 residues. DNA for the CDR3: TGTGCCAGCAGTTCCGCCGGGGTTAAGAATCAGCCCCAGCATTTT. Amino acid sequence: CASSSAGVKNQPQHF.

The chain has TRBV13 and TRBJ1-5; D gene unclear. Germline CDR1 is PRHDT and CDR2 is FYEKMQ (reference sequence). The CDR3 length is 13 residues. Between the trimmed V and J ends, which lost 0 bases and 9 bases, there was a span of 9 bases. Written as DNA, the CDR3 is TGTGCCAGCAGCTTAGGAAAGGAACTGCCCCAGCATTTT. Translation: CASSLGKELPQHF.

The chain is built from TRBV5-1 and TRBJ1-2; 7 positions agree with TRBD1. V lost 6 bases and J lost 5; bases outside the gene matches: 10. CDR1 and CDR2 (germline): SGHRS, YFSETQ. The CDR3 loop spans 14 amino acids. DNA for the CDR3: TGCGCCAGCAACTCCGGGACAGAGGATTATGGCTACACCTTC. It encodes CASNSGTEDYGYTF.

V is TRBV5-4 and J is TRBJ1-1; TRBD1 matches 10 bases. The CDR3 contains 13 residues. The V gene end was trimmed by 4 bases and the J gene end by 5 bases; junction bases not matched to a gene: 2. Germline values: CDR1 SGHNT, CDR2 YYREEE (reference sequence). The CDR3 coding sequence is TGTGCCAGCAGCCCGGGACAGGGGACTGAAGCTTTCTTT. Translating gives CASSPGQGTEAFF.

This chain joins TRBV2 and TRBJ2-5; 13 nucleotides align to TRBD2. The CDR3 spans 15 residues. The trim removed 5 bases at V and 4 bases at J, leaving 4 bases unmatched. Germline CDR1 and CDR2: SNHLY and FYNNEI. CDR3 region: CASSPRTSGGETQYF. The DNA for the CDR3 is TGTGCCAGCAGTCCTAGGACTAGCGGGGGAGAGACCCAGTACTTC.